The 25 T cell receptor beta chains below all came from one sample that was sequenced in a study of identical twins. In TCRdb, the 5' RACE reads were re-called with MiXCR into one record per CDR3 protein. Here the sample spans just under 550,000 distinct CDR3 sequences, 13% to 15% being singletons. Separately, the same data were catalogued under a study of yellow fever vaccine responses in identical twins.

Material: CD4+ T cells sorted from blood. These receptors were taken from a woman aged 18-29 years in good health.

There are a few counts of this clonotype. The rearrangement joins TRBV14 to TRBJ2-5; 11 bases agree with TRBD2. Germline-derived CDR1 and CDR2 are SGHDN and FVKESK. V lost 2 bases to trimming and J lost 7 bases; unmatched junction nucleotides: 3. The CDR3 totals 14 residues. The CDR3 nucleotides are TGTGCCAGCAGCCAACCCGGGACTAGCGGGACCCAGTACTTC. Its protein product is CASSQPGTSGTQYF.

This clonotype was seen a handful of times. V and J are TRBV6-5 and TRBJ1-4; D not resolved. This CDR3 comprises 16 residues. Trimming cost V 4 bases and J 0 bases, with 12 bases left between them. In germline, CDR1 is MNHEY, CDR2 SVGAGI. The CDR3 DNA reads as TGTGCCAGCAGTTTCGTCGAATTTGCAACTAATGAAAAACTGTTTTTT. As protein: CASSFVEFATNEKLFF.

This clonotype has a handful of counts. The chain is built from TRBV28 and TRBJ2-7; TRBD1 might be the D (7 bases). The CDR3 is 14 residues long. Trimming shortened V by 6 bases and J by 0 bases, and 12 bases separated the two germline ends. Germline V gives CDR1 MDHEN, CDR2 SYDVKM. The CDR3 bases are TGTGCCAGCAGGGGGAGGACAGGCTCCTACGAGCAGTACTTC. It is translated as CASRGRTGSYEQYF.

This clonotype has just a few counts. The chain recombines TRBV12-3 or TRBV12-4 with TRBJ2-2, with D tentatively TRBD1 (6 bases). Trimming took 8 bases from V and 6 from J, leaving 19 bases between them. The CDR3 consists of 15 residues. CDR3 nucleotide sequence: TGTGCCAGCCCATGGCAGGGGAAACCCTCCGGGGAGCTGTTTTTT. Encoded protein: CASPWQGKPSGELFF.

The genes are TRBV2 and TRBJ1-1; D might be TRBD1 (6 bases). The V gene lost 6 bases and the J gene lost 0 bases, with 17 bases spanning the gap. The CDR3 spans 16 residues. Germline V gene lookup returns CDR1 SNHLY and CDR2 FYNNEI. As DNA, the CDR3 is TGTGCCAGCAGACCCGGGGGCCCAGAGATGAACACTGAAGCTTTCTTT. This codes for CASRPGGPEMNTEAFF.

This clonotype was counted a few times. The CDR3 here is CASSPTGTSGAETQYF. CDR3 bases: TGCGCCAGCAGCCCGACGGGGACTAGCGGGGCAGAGACCCAGTACTTC. This chain links TRBV5-1 with TRBJ2-5; 13 nucleotides align to TRBD2. V shed 4 bases and J 4 bases; nucleotides not matched to a gene: 7. The CDR3 extends over 16 amino acids. CDR1 is SGHRS, CDR2 YFSETQ, per germline.

This clonotype came up a few times. This chain uses TRBV28 with TRBJ2-7, with a possible D match to TRBD1 (5 bases). V shed 4 bases and J shed 1 base, with 14 bases lying between them. Germline CDR1 is MDHEN and CDR2 is SYDVKM. The CDR3 loop spans 15 amino acids. CDR3: CASSSPAGPSYEQYF. CDR3 nucleotides: TGTGCCAGCAGTTCCCCGGCAGGGCCTTCCTACGAGCAGTACTTC.

This clonotype occurred a few times. This chain links TRBV29-1 with TRBJ1-2; D unresolved. This CDR3 comprises 15 residues. CDR1 is SQVTM, CDR2 ANQGSEA, per germline. V lost 3 bases and J lost 6, with 20 bases in between. CDR3 protein: CSVDETGRRLDGYTF. Written as DNA, the CDR3 is TGCAGCGTTGACGAGACGGGCCGGCGACTGGATGGCTACACCTTC.

The chain combines TRBV7-9 with TRBJ2-1, with 9 bases aligning to TRBD2. Germline CDR1 is SEHNR and CDR2 is FQNEAQ (reference sequence). Trimming cost V 3 bases and J 8 bases; bases outside gene matches: 11. There are 16 residues in the CDR3. As DNA, the CDR3 is TGTGCCAGCAGCTTGGCTCGTAGCGGGAGCGTGGATGAGCAGTTCTTC. Amino acids: CASSLARSGSVDEQFF.

The V gene is TRBV10-3, the J gene TRBJ2-3; a weak D match, TRBD1 (6 bases). Trimming took 5 bases from V and 0 from J, leaving 15 bases between them. Looked up from germline, CDR1 is ENHRY and CDR2 is SYGVKD. The CDR3 totals 16 residues. The CDR3 DNA is TGTGCCATCAGTCCACACGGGGACACAAGCACAGATACGCAGTATTTT. Its protein product is CAISPHGDTSTDTQYF.

This clonotype was seen a few times. The V gene is TRBV7-3, the J gene TRBJ2-1, with 9 bases lining up with TRBD2. Per germline, CDR1 SGHTA and CDR2 FQGTGA. V lost 1 base and J lost 6; bases outside the gene matches: 1. The CDR3 is made up of 14 amino acids. The CDR3 reads CASSLRLAVNEQFF. The CDR3 bases are TGTGCCAGCAGCTTAAGACTAGCGGTCAATGAGCAGTTCTTC.

This sequence joins TRBV28 and TRBJ2-7; D is undetermined. This CDR3 has 14 residues. V was clipped by 5 bases and J by 4 bases, with 15 bases between them. Germline assignment: CDR1 MDHEN and CDR2 SYDVKM. CDR3 residues: CASSPSRTVYEQYF. The CDR3 coding sequence is TGTGCCAGCAGTCCCTCTAGGACGGTGTACGAGCAGTACTTC.

This rearrangement joins TRBV6-5 to TRBJ2-1; D is uncertain. V shed 6 bases and J shed 5 bases, with 11 bases lying between them. Germline CDR1 and CDR2: MNHEY and SVGAGI. The CDR3 totals 13 residues. Here the CDR3 reads CASSYHRDNEQFF. In DNA, the CDR3 is TGTGCCAGCAGCTACCACCGGGACAATGAGCAGTTCTTC.

The chain is built from TRBV12-2 and TRBJ2-3. TRBV12-2 constitutes a pseudogene. The CDR3 extends over 14 amino acids. As DNA, the CDR3 is TGTGCAAGTCGCTTGGGCTTTGCTAGCTCCGATCCGTATTTT. Encoded protein: CASRLGFASSDPYF.

CDR3 sequence: CASSLELGLAGREYQETQYF. The CDR3 DNA reads TGCGCCAGCAGCTTGGAACTGGGGCTAGCGGGGCGAGAGTACCAAGAGACCCAGTACTTC. This chain links TRBV5-1 with TRBJ2-5, with 9 bases matching TRBD2. Trimming at V came to 0 bases and at J to 0 bases, leaving 15 bases not matched to a gene. Germline CDR1 SGHRS, CDR2 YFSETQ. The CDR3 length is 20 residues.

This clonotype was detected only a few times. The genes are TRBV5-5 and TRBJ1-2; D perhaps matches TRBD1 (5 bases). Germline V gene lookup returns CDR1 SGHKS and CDR2 YYEKEE (reference sequence). The CDR3 is 14 amino acids. Trimming stripped 0 bases from V and 11 bases from J, with 17 bases between. The CDR3 DNA is TGTGCCAGCAGCTTGGAGTGGGGCAGCTCAAGATACACCTTC. Residues: CASSLEWGSSRYTF.

This clonotype has more than one count but fewer than ten. The J gene is TRBJ2-1, the V gene TRBV11-2, with 10 nucleotides matching TRBD1. The V and J ends lost 5 bases and 7 bases, in that order; junction bases with no gene match: 11. CDR1 is SGHAT, CDR2 FQNNGV, per germline. The CDR3 covers 16 residues. CDR3 DNA sequence: TGTGCCAGCAGCCACCTTGTAGGACAGGGGGTAAATGAGCAGTTCTTC. Translated: CASSHLVGQGVNEQFF.

In this sample, this clonotype turned up a few times. The V and J genes are TRBV5-1 and TRBJ1-4; 8 bases map to TRBD1. Germline assignment: CDR1 SGHRS and CDR2 YFSETQ. The CDR3 runs to 15 residues. Trimming cost V 3 bases and J 0 bases; bases outside gene matches: 1. The CDR3 region has the DNA TGCGCCAGCAGCTCACAGGGGGCAACTAATGAAAAACTGTTTTTT. Amino acids: CASSSQGATNEKLFF.

The chain recombines TRBV27 with TRBJ2-1; maybe TRBD1 (6 bases). This CDR3 is 19 amino acids long. In germline, CDR1 is MNHEY, CDR2 SMNVEV (reference sequence). V lost 7 bases, J lost 1 base, and 26 bases lay in between. CDR3 nucleotide sequence: TGTGCCAGCACCCAGGGGAGTGTTCAGGGCGTTCGGTCCTACAATGAGCAGTTCTTC. Its translation is CASTQGSVQGVRSYNEQFF.

This clonotype was counted a few times. The gene calls are TRBV12-3 or TRBV12-4 and TRBJ1-3, with a possible D match to TRBD1 (6 bases). V lost 6 bases and J 0 bases, leaving 12 bases between the germline ends. CDR3 size: 15 residues. In DNA, the CDR3 is TGTGCCAGCAGCGACAGGATACGCTCTGGAAACACCATATATTTT. It yields the protein CASSDRIRSGNTIYF.

This clonotype has more than one count but fewer than ten. The V and J genes are TRBV6-5 and TRBJ2-7; TRBD1 agrees at 9 bases. The CDR3 loop spans 15 amino acids. The V segment lost 2 bases and the J segment 5 bases; nucleotides outside the gene matches: 7. CDR1 and CDR2 from the germline V gene are MNHEY and SVGAGI. In DNA, the CDR3 is TGTGCCAGCAGTTACGGGGGACAGGGAGGGAACGAGCAGTACTTC. It yields the protein CASSYGGQGGNEQYF.

The chain is built from TRBV5-5 and TRBJ2-7; a weak D match, TRBD1 (5 bases). CDR3 size: 15 residues. V lost 0 bases and J 2 bases, leaving 12 bases between the germline ends. Germline V lookup: CDR1 SGHKS, CDR2 YYEKEE (reference sequence). The CDR3 bases are TGTGCCAGCAGCTTGGTACAGGCGGTTCCCTACGAGCAGTACTTC. Its translation: CASSLVQAVPYEQYF.

The rearrangement uses TRBV18 and TRBJ2-7; 11 bases agree with TRBD1. Germline lookup yields CDR1 KGHSH and CDR2 LQKENI. The V gene end was trimmed by 6 bases and the J gene end by 6 bases; junction bases not matched to a gene: 7. CDR3 size: 14 residues. The DNA for the CDR3 is TGTGCCAGCTCCCCTGGGACAGGGGGGACCGAGCAGTACGTC. This codes for CASSPGTGGTEQYV.

The V and J genes are TRBV12-3 or TRBV12-4 and TRBJ2-1; maybe TRBD1 (6 bases). The CDR3 spans 16 residues. V was shortened by 6 bases and J by 6 bases, with 21 bases between the two germline ends. The CDR3 coding sequence is TGTGCCAGCAGGGCCCAGGGGAGCGTATCCGTCAATGAGCAGTTCTTC. As protein: CASRAQGSVSVNEQFF.

This clonotype was seen a handful of times. The CDR3 protein is CASSPRQLVDNTEAFF. DNA for the CDR3: TGTGCCAGCTCACCAAGGCAGCTAGTGGATAACACTGAAGCTTTCTTT. The chain has TRBV18 and TRBJ1-1; D unresolved. The CDR3 extends over 16 amino acids. Germline V gives CDR1 KGHSH, CDR2 LQKENI. V was pared by 2 bases and J by 2 bases, with 15 bases between.